Below, one T cell receptor (beta chain) is given with its context. Its antigen is currently unknown. TCRdb independently ran MiXCR on the 5' RACE reads; one entry per CDR3 protein. The sample has 300,000 to 400,000 distinct CDR3 sequences, about 15% seen once; the top ten hold 20% to 25%. From germline, CDR1 is MGHRA and CDR2 YSYEKL. The CDR3 spans 18 residues. The germline V and J ends were trimmed by 1 base and 0 bases, with 16 bases remaining between them. This sample is part of a study of T-cell memory formation after mild COVID-19. General observations from the study: Some clones that responded were present in memory (sampled pre-infection), which suggests cross-reactive memory joined.

The V and J genes are TRBV4-1 and TRBJ1-5, with a tentative D call TRBD1 (5 bases). The sample was PBMCs or a T cell subset sorted from them (not recorded which). The receptor was isolated from a man between 18 and 35 years old who had mild COVID-19 (a few samples of this study predate the infection). Cell type and time point are not known. CDR3: CASSQGSGRAYSNQPQHF. The CDR3 DNA is TGCGCCAGCAGCCAAGGATCCGGCAGGGCCTATAGCAATCAGCCCCAGCATTTT.